What follows is one T cell receptor beta chain and its context. The antigen remains undetermined. TRB was amplified by touch-down multiplex PCR, primer pools A and B combined. With the multiplex PCR reads reprocessed, TCRdb shows one record per CDR3 protein and no DNA. Its table lists fewer than 7,000 distinct CDR3 sequences. This sample stems from a study of T cell clusters in autoimmune cytopenias. Findings of the study overall: TRB repertoire shifts in secondary cytopenia and chronic lymphocytic leukemia mostly reflected lymphoma, not autoimmunity.

There are 13 residues in the CDR3. The germline gives CDR1 LNHDA, CDR2 SQIVND (reference sequence). TRB amplification used 250 ng of peripheral blood genomic DNA. In addition, the sample was reused for a study of T cell repertoires in aging, cancer and after chemotherapy.

The genes are TRBV19 and TRBJ1-2; TCRdb's D gene call, TRBD1, goes unchecked for lack of DNA. This receptor was obtained from a human donor in good health. The specimen sequenced was peripheral blood. CDR3 in amino acids: CASSATGSYGYTF. Combining the CDR3 with reference TRBV19 and TRBJ1-2 gives the whole variable domain DGGITQSPKYLFRKEGQNVTLSCEQNLNHDAMYWYRQDPGQGLRLIYYSQIVNDFQKGDIAEGYSVSREKKESFPLTVTSAQKNPTAFYLCASSATGSYGYTFGSGTRLTVV.